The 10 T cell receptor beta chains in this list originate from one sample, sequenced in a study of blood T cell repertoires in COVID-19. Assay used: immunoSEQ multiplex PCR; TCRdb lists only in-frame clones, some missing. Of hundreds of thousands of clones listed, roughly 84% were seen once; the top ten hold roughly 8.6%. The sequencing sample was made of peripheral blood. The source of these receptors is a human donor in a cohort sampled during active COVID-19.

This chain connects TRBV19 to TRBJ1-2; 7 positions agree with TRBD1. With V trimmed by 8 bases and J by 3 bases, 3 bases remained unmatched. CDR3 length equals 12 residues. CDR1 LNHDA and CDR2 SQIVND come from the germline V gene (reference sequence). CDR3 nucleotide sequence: TGTGCCAGTGTCGACAGGGACTATGGCTACACCTTC. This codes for CASVDRDYGYTF.

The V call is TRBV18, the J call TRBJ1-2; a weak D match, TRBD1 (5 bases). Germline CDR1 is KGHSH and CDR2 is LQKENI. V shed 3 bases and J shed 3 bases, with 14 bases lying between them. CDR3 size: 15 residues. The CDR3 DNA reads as TGTGCCAGCTCACCCTCAGGGAGGGTGGACTATGGCTACACCTTC. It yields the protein CASSPSGRVDYGYTF.

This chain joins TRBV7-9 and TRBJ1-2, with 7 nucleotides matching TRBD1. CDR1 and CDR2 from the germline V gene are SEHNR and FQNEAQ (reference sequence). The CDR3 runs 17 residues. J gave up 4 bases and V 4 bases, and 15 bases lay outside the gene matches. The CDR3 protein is CASSYLTLDRRFYGYTF. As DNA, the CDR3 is TGTGCCAGCAGCTACCTAACGCTGGACAGGCGGTTCTATGGCTACACCTTC.

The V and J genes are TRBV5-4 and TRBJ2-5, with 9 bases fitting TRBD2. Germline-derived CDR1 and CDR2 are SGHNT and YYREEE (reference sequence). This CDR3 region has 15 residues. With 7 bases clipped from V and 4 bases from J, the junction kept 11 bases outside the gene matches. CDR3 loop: CASGQKRGATETQYF. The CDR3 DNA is TGTGCCAGCGGACAAAAGCGGGGGGCCACAGAGACCCAGTACTTC.

CDR3 amino acids: CSVAGQLTNYGYTF. CDR3 in DNA: TGCAGCGTTGCGGGACAGCTCACCAACTATGGCTACACCTTC. This chain uses TRBV29-1 with TRBJ1-2; the match to TRBD1 covers 7 bases. The V gene's germline CDR1 is SQVTM and CDR2 ANQGSEA. After removal of 4 bases from V and 2 bases from J, the junction contained 7 bases not matched to a gene. CDR3 size: 14 residues.

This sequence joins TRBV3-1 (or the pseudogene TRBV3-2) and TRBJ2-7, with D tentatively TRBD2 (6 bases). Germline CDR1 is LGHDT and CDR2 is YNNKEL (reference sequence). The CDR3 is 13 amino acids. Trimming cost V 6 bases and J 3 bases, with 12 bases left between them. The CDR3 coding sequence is TGTGCCAGCAGACGGGGTAGCGGCTACGAGCAGTACTTC. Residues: CASRRGSGYEQYF.

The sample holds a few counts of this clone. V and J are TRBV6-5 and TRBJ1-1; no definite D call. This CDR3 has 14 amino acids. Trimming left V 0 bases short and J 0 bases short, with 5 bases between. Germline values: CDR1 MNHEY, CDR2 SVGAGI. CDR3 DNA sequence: TGTGCCAGCAGTTACTCCACGGTGAACACTGAAGCTTTCTTT. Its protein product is CASSYSTVNTEAFF.

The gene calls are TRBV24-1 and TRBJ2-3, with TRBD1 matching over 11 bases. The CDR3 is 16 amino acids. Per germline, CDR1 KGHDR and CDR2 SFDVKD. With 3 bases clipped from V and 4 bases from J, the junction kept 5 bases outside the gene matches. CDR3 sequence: CATSDPGQGGPDTQYF. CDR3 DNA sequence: TGTGCCACCAGTGATCCGGGACAGGGGGGCCCAGATACGCAGTATTTT.

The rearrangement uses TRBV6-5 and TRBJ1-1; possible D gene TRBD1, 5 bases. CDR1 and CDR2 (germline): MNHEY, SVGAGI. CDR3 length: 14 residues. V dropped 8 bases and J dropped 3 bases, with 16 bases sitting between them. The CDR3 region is CASHKTGSYTEAFF. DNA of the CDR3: TGTGCCAGCCACAAAACAGGTTCTTACACTGAAGCTTTCTTT.

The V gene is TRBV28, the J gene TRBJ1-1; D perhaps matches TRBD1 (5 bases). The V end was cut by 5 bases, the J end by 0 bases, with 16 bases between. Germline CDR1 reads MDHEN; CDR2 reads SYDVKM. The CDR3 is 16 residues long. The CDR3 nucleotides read TGTGCCAGCAGTCGAACGGCCCAGGGCATGAACACTGAAGCTTTCTTT. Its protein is CASSRTAQGMNTEAFF.